Listed here are 27 T cell receptor beta chains from one sample, sequenced in a study of blood T cell repertoires in COVID-19. The protocol was immunoSEQ multiplex PCR, while the TCRdb copy is restricted to in-frame clones and leaves out a portion. The sample lists 150,000 to 200,000 clones; about 85% were seen once. Sequenced material: PBMCs or T cells enriched from blood (not recorded which). The receptor source for this set is a woman aged 25 to 39 who had recovered from COVID-19.

The chain has TRBV18 and TRBJ2-3; 11 nucleotides match TRBD2. Germline V lookup: CDR1 KGHSH, CDR2 LQKENI. This CDR3 contains 15 residues. Trimming removed 4 bases from V and 5 bases from J; junction bases left unmatched: 5. The DNA for the CDR3 is TGTGCCAGCTCACTACTAGCGGGAGCAGAAGATACGCAGTATTTT. Protein sequence: CASSLLAGAEDTQYF.

The chain is built from TRBV12-3 or TRBV12-4 and TRBJ2-3, with TRBD2 matching over 8 bases. There are 13 residues in the CDR3. Trimming took 5 bases from V and 5 from J; bases not matched to a gene: 3. The CDR3 nucleotides are TGTGCCAGCAGTAGCGGGGGAGAAGATACGCAGTATTTT. Translating it yields CASSSGGEDTQYF.

Here the CDR3 reads CASSQSRLADSYEQYF. DNA for the CDR3: TGTGCCAGCAGCCAATCTAGACTAGCGGACTCCTACGAGCAGTACTTC. The chain links TRBV9 to TRBJ2-7; 9 nucleotides match TRBD2. The CDR3 runs to 16 residues. Trimming removed 4 bases from V and 0 bases from J; junction bases left unmatched: 8. CDR1 SGDLS and CDR2 YYNGEE come from the germline V gene. Supplemented by reference TRBV9 and TRBJ2-7, the full variable domain reads DSGVTQTPKHLITATGQRVTLRCSPRSGDLSVYWYQQSLDQGLQFLIQYYNGEERAKGNILERFSAQQFPDLHSELNLSSLELGDSALYFCASSQSRLADSYEQYFGPGTRLTVT.

The sample holds a few counts of this clone. This sequence joins TRBV6-5 and TRBJ2-7, with D possibly TRBD2 on 5 matching bases. The germline gives CDR1 MNHEY, CDR2 SVGAGI. The CDR3 spans 13 residues. Trimming took off 3 bases at V and 4 bases at J, with 10 bases between the two ends. This chain's CDR3 is CASSYAGGYEQYF. CDR3 sequence (DNA): TGTGCCAGCAGTTATGCGGGTGGTTACGAGCAGTACTTC.

V is TRBV18 and J is TRBJ1-2, with D possibly being TRBD1 (5 bases). The length of the CDR3 is 17 residues. Germline-derived CDR1 and CDR2 are KGHSH and LQKENI. Trimming took off 4 bases at V and 4 bases at J, with 22 bases between the two ends. The chain's CDR3 is CASSLERVEGISYGYTF. The CDR3 bases are TGTGCCAGCTCACTAGAACGCGTGGAGGGGATCTCCTATGGCTACACCTTC.

The chain links TRBV6-5 to TRBJ1-4; TRBD1 matches at 10 bases. This CDR3 contains 14 residues. The germline V gene encodes CDR1 MNHEY and CDR2 SVGAGI. J gave up 8 bases and V 5 bases, and 5 bases lay outside the gene matches. CDR3 loop: CASSRDRGSEKLFF. The CDR3 DNA follows: TGTGCCAGCAGTAGGGACAGGGGAAGCGAAAAACTGTTTTTT.

This clone was observed a single time. The chain links TRBV18 to TRBJ2-2; possibly TRBD2 for D (6 bases). The CDR3 covers 15 residues. CDR1 is KGHSH and CDR2 is LQKENI in the germline V gene. Trimming cost V 1 base and J 6 bases, with 12 bases left between them. CDR3 sequence: CASSPLPLAPGELFF. The CDR3 nucleotides are TGTGCCAGCTCACCACTTCCACTAGCTCCCGGGGAGCTGTTTTTT.

A single count supports this clone. The chain employs TRBV3-1 (or the pseudogene TRBV3-2) and TRBJ1-2; TRBD1 matches 9 bases. Germline CDR1 reads LGHDT; CDR2 reads YNNKEL (reference sequence). The V segment lost 2 bases and the J segment 8 bases; nucleotides outside the gene matches: 6. This CDR3 spans 14 amino acids. CDR3 bases: TGTGCCAGCAGCCAAATACAGGGGGCGCCGGGCTACACCTTC. Its translation is CASSQIQGAPGYTF.

The chain has TRBV5-1 and TRBJ2-1; D perhaps matches TRBD2 (5 bases). V was trimmed by 1 base and J by 5 bases, leaving 7 bases between them. There are 13 residues in the CDR3. Per the germline V gene, CDR1 is SGHRS and CDR2 is YFSETQ. The CDR3 DNA sequence: TGCGCCAGCAGCTTGACTAGAAACAATGAGCAGTTCTTC. This sequence encodes CASSLTRNNEQFF.

This chain links TRBV10-3 with TRBJ2-3; 7 nucleotides agree with TRBD1. CDR1 and CDR2 from the germline V gene are ENHRY and SYGVKD. V trimming: 2 bases; J trimming: 14 bases; junction bases outside the gene matches: 7. This CDR3 region has 12 residues. CDR3 protein: CAISELGRGRYF. The CDR3 nucleotides are TGTGCCATCAGTGAGCTCGGCAGGGGGAGGTATTTT.

The chain joins TRBV3-1 (or the pseudogene TRBV3-2) to TRBJ1-2; 8 bases match TRBD1. Looked up from germline, CDR1 is LGHDT and CDR2 is YNNKEL (reference sequence). V was pared by 0 bases and J by 8 bases, with 5 bases of the junction left unmatched. CDR3 length equals 14 residues. CDR3 residues: CASSQETGEQGYTF. In nucleotides, the CDR3 is TGTGCCAGCAGCCAAGAGACAGGGGAACAGGGCTACACCTTC.

The chain recombines TRBV7-3 with TRBJ2-2; perhaps TRBD1 as D (6 bases). The CDR3 extends over 15 amino acids. Germline V gene data show CDR1 as SGHTA and CDR2 as FQGTGA. V was clipped by 2 bases and J by 0 bases, with 7 bases between them. CDR3 in amino acids: CASSLEGANTGELFF. The CDR3 DNA sequence: TGTGCCAGCAGCTTAGAGGGGGCGAACACCGGGGAGCTGTTTTTT.

V is TRBV6-5 and J is TRBJ1-3; D unresolved. Trimming left V 2 bases short and J 3 bases short, with 8 bases between. The CDR3 contains 14 residues. Germline V gene sequence: CDR1 MNHEY, CDR2 SVGAGI. The CDR3 is CASSYLGSGNTIYF. CDR3 bases: TGTGCCAGCAGTTACCTGGGGAGTGGAAACACCATATATTTT.

The V call is TRBV11-3, the J call TRBJ2-7, with 12 bases identical to TRBD2. This CDR3 has 17 amino acids. Germline V gene sequence: CDR1 SGHNT, CDR2 YENEEA. The V gene end was trimmed by 5 bases and the J gene end by 5 bases; junction bases not matched to a gene: 13. CDR3 in amino acids: CASSLGLAGPGMDEQYF. In nucleotides, the CDR3 is TGTGCCAGCAGCCTCGGACTAGCGGGACCCGGGATGGACGAGCAGTACTTC. The full variable domain, its missing parts supplied by reference TRBV11-3 and TRBJ2-7, is EAGVVQSPRYKIIEKKQPVAFWCNPISGHNTLYWYLQNLGQGPELLIRYENEEAVDDSQLPKDRFSAERLKGVDSTLKIQPAELGDSAVYLCASSLGLAGPGMDEQYFGPGTRLTVT.

The chain is built from TRBV5-4 and TRBJ2-3; TRBD2 agrees at 10 bases. CDR3 length equals 18 residues. Germline V gene data show CDR1 as SGHNT and CDR2 as YYREEE (reference sequence). The trim removed 0 bases at V and 0 bases at J, leaving 7 bases unmatched. CDR3 region: CASSLGLAGGTSTDTQYF. CDR3 nucleotide sequence: TGTGCCAGCAGCTTGGGGTTAGCGGGGGGAACTAGCACAGATACGCAGTATTTT.

The genes are TRBV5-1 and TRBJ2-5; D gene uncertain. V lost 1 base and J lost 2, with 3 bases in between. CDR3 length equals 12 residues. Germline CDR1 SGHRS, CDR2 YFSETQ. The CDR3 DNA follows: TGCGCCAGCAGCTTGCAACAAGAGACCCAGTACTTC. It specifies CASSLQQETQYF.

The chain couples TRBV6-2 or TRBV6-3 to TRBJ2-1; the D gene is possibly TRBD1 (5 bases). The germline V and J ends were trimmed by 5 bases and 2 bases, with 10 bases remaining between them. CDR1 is MNHEY and CDR2 is SVGEGT in the germline V gene. The CDR3 runs to 14 residues. The CDR3 nucleotides are TGTGCCAGCAGTCTTACAGGTGCCTACAATGAGCAGTTCTTC. It specifies CASSLTGAYNEQFF.

The chain employs TRBV9 and TRBJ2-7, with TRBD2 identical over 10 bases. CDR1 and CDR2 from the germline V gene are SGDLS and YYNGEE. V lost 0 bases and J lost 6; bases outside the gene matches: 6. CDR3 length: 15 amino acids. The CDR3 protein is CASSVVSSGRAEQYF. In nucleotides, the CDR3 is TGTGCCAGCAGCGTAGTATCTAGCGGGAGAGCCGAGCAGTACTTC. The variable domain in full, with the rest retrieved from reference TRBV9 and TRBJ2-7, is DSGVTQTPKHLITATGQRVTLRCSPRSGDLSVYWYQQSLDQGLQFLIQYYNGEERAKGNILERFSAQQFPDLHSELNLSSLELGDSALYFCASSVVSSGRAEQYFGPGTRLTVT.

This clone was detected only once. The same CDR3 can be traced to other DNA sequences in this sample. The rearrangement links TRBV5-1 to TRBJ2-3; TRBD1 is a possible D gene (6 bases). Trimming took 0 bases from V and 2 from J, leaving 10 bases between them. Germline V CDR1 and CDR2: SGHRS, YFSETQ. The CDR3 totals 15 residues. CDR3 loop: CASSLEDSSTDTQYF. CDR3 DNA sequence: TGCGCCAGCAGCTTGGAGGACAGCTCCACAGATACGCAGTATTTT. Full variable domain (outside the CDR3, taken from reference TRBV5-1 and TRBJ2-3): KAGVTQTPRYLIKTRGQQVTLSCSPISGHRSVSWYQQTPGQGLQFLFEYFSETQRNKGNFPGRFSGRQFSNSRSEMNVSTLELGDSALYLCASSLEDSSTDTQYFGPGTRLTVL.

This sequence joins TRBV4-1 and TRBJ2-3, with D perhaps TRBD1 (6 bases). The V end was cut by 4 bases, the J end by 5 bases, with 13 bases between. Germline V gene sequence: CDR1 MGHRA, CDR2 YSYEKL. This CDR3 has 14 amino acids. The chain's CDR3 is CASSLSTGQDTQYF. The CDR3 region has the DNA TGCGCCAGCAGCCTCTCCACAGGGCAAGATACGCAGTATTTT.

The chain couples TRBV7-2 to TRBJ2-3; D unresolved. Trimming shortened V by 1 base and J by 0 bases, and 17 bases separated the two germline ends. Germline CDR1 is SGHTA and CDR2 is FQGNSA. CDR3 length: 18 residues. This CDR3 is CASSLVASGDSSTDTQYF. CDR3 nucleotides: TGTGCCAGCAGCTTAGTAGCTTCCGGCGACTCGAGCACAGATACGCAGTATTTT.

The rearrangement joins TRBV30 to TRBJ1-6; D is perhaps TRBD1 (6 bases). The V and J ends lost 3 bases and 7 bases respectively, with 16 bases between them. CDR1 and CDR2 from the germline V gene are GTSNPN and SVGIG (reference sequence). The CDR3 consists of 15 residues. The CDR3 spells CAWRRGGAENSPLHF. CDR3 nucleotide sequence: TGTGCCTGGAGGAGGGGGGGTGCGGAGAATTCACCCCTCCACTTT.

The chain carries TRBV30 and TRBJ2-6; possible D gene TRBD1, 5 bases. Per germline, CDR1 GTSNPN and CDR2 SVGIG (reference sequence). CDR3 length: 15 residues. Trimming shortened V by 5 bases and J by 1 base, and 12 bases separated the two germline ends. The CDR3 reads CAWQGLGSGANVLTF. CDR3 in DNA: TGTGCCTGGCAGGGATTAGGGTCTGGGGCCAACGTCCTGACTTTC. Complete variable domain (other parts from reference TRBV30 and TRBJ2-6): SQTIHQWPATLVQPVGSPLSLECTVEGTSNPNLYWYRQAAGRGLQLLFYSVGIGQISSEVPQNLSASRPQDRQFILSSKKLLLSDSGFYLCAWQGLGSGANVLTFGAGSRLTVL.

The J gene is TRBJ1-2, the V gene TRBV24-1; 9 bases align to TRBD1. Per the germline V gene, CDR1 is KGHDR and CDR2 is SFDVKD. The ends lost 4 bases at V and 5 bases at J; junction bases unmatched: 7. The CDR3 totals 15 residues. CDR3 in amino acids: CATSDRTGAGYGYTF. The CDR3 nucleotides are TGTGCCACCAGTGACCGGACAGGGGCGGGGTATGGCTACACCTTC.

The chain links TRBV9 to TRBJ2-1; TRBD2 aligns across 11 bases. Trimming at V came to 3 bases and at J to 0 bases, leaving 5 bases not matched to a gene. Germline V gene lookup returns CDR1 SGDLS and CDR2 YYNGEE. This CDR3 is built from 17 residues. CDR3 in DNA: TGTGCCAGCAGCGAGGGGACTAGCGGAATCTCCTACAATGAGCAGTTCTTC. It codes for CASSEGTSGISYNEQFF.

CDR3 in amino acids: CASSRLGNEQYF. CDR3 bases: TGTGCCAGCAGCCGACTAGGGAACGAGCAGTACTTC. The gene calls are TRBV5-6 and TRBJ2-7, with a weak D call TRBD2 (6 bases). This CDR3 spans 12 amino acids. V lost 4 bases and J lost 5, with 10 bases in between. Germline lookup yields CDR1 SGHDT and CDR2 YYEEEE.

The rearrangement uses TRBV30 and TRBJ1-6, with D perhaps TRBD1 (6 bases). Germline CDR1 and CDR2: GTSNPN and SVGIG (reference sequence). The CDR3 sequence is 13 residues long. V dropped 3 bases and J dropped 6 bases, with 9 bases sitting between them. The CDR3 is CAWRDSGNSPLHF. The CDR3 DNA is TGTGCCTGGAGGGACAGCGGTAATTCACCCCTCCACTTT.